This TCR beta chain was captured in a study of T-cell memory formation after mild COVID-19. As for the study in general: Across donors, TCR clusters were largely donor specific. Findings and caveats of the study: Cross-reactive memory appears to have joined, as suggested by some responding clones showing up in pre-infection memory. Mainly in CM and EM were contracting CD4+ clones; CD8+ were in EMRA.

Unmatched junction bases numbered 7, after V lost 1 base and J lost 3 bases. The CDR3 runs to 16 residues. Germline CDR1 SGHTA, CDR2 FQGTGA. Using constant-segment primers, 5'RACE produced TCR alpha and TCR beta cDNA libraries carrying sample barcodes and UMIs. TCRdb reanalysed the 5' RACE reads using MiXCR and keeps one entry per CDR3 protein. The sample has about 140,000 distinct CDR3 sequences; more than 13% are singletons. This clonotype occurred a few times. Its matching antigen is unknown. This receptor was taken from an adult woman who had mild COVID-19 (a few samples of this study predate the infection). Cell type and time point are not known. The chain has TRBV7-3 and TRBJ2-3, with TRBD2 identical over 7 bases. Input material: PBMCs or a T cell subset sorted from them (not recorded which). CDR3 coding DNA: TGTGCCAGCAGCTTAATGGGGCGGGAGTGGACAGATACGCAGTATTTT. Amino acid sequence: CASSLMGREWTDTQYF.